This T cell receptor beta chain was identified during a study of cytomegalovirus exposure and HLA in healthy donors. Notes on the study in general: Rarity held for most TCR sequences, but there were some public TCRs that occurred in many donors. According to an earlier analysis, most TCR beta V segments yielded productive rearrangements about 90% or about 30% of the time.

The PCR employed 60 Vbeta primers together with 13 Jbeta primers. Measured with immunoSEQ multiplex PCR; TCRdb has only the in-frame clones, and not every one. The sample shows approximately 100,000 clones, about 9.5% of them seen only once. Per the germline V gene, CDR1 is LGHNA and CDR2 is YNFKEQ. The CDR3 runs to 16 residues. With 2 bases removed from V and 2 bases from J, the gap between germline ends came to 15 bases. This clone was observed a handful of times. What it recognizes is unknown. The TCR sequence derives from a man aged 40-49 years in good health and CMV-seropositive. The chain has TRBV4-2 and TRBJ1-2; D is undetermined. Sequenced material: PBMCs. The CDR3 region is CASSQWEGRSNYGYTF. CDR3 bases: TGTGCCAGCAGCCAATGGGAAGGGAGGTCCAACTATGGCTACACCTTC.